These 11 T cell receptor beta chains share one sample of origin, sequenced in a study of blood T cells in healthy people across ages. A second PCR of about 7 to 12 cycles used a sample-barcoded 5' primer and a J-beta primer mix. TCRdb re-derived calls from the 5' RACE reads in MiXCR, one entry per CDR3 protein. The sample holds around 600,000 distinct CDR3 sequences, around 48% seen once. Sequenced input: blood. All receptors come from an elderly man in good health.

This chain uses TRBV11-2 with TRBJ2-1, with 9 bases fitting TRBD2. The DNA end is more similar to TRBJ2-7, so the J call may be wrong. Germline V gives CDR1 SGHAT, CDR2 FQNNGV. The CDR3 is 16 residues long. The CDR3 reads CASSPLGLAGYNEQYF. CDR3 sequence (DNA): TGTGCCAGCAGCCCCTTAGGGCTAGCGGGGTACAATGAGCAGTACTTC.

V gene TRBV7-6 combines with J gene TRBJ2-7, with TRBD1 matching over 8 bases. CDR3 length: 14 residues. The trim removed 3 bases at V and 5 bases at J, leaving 6 bases unmatched. Germline V gene lookup returns CDR1 SGHVS and CDR2 FNYEAQ. The CDR3 reads CASSFIRGPHEQYF. The CDR3 DNA reads as TGTGCCAGCAGCTTCATCAGGGGGCCCCACGAGCAGTACTTC.

Ten or more counts support this clonotype. In DNA, the CDR3 is TGCGCCAGCAGCTTGGGGGGCGGAGGAGCGTACAATGAGCAGTTCTTC. Translating gives CASSLGGGGAYNEQFF. This chain uses TRBV5-1 with TRBJ2-1; D is tentatively TRBD1 or TRBD2 (5 bases each). The CDR3 spans 16 residues. V was trimmed by 0 bases and J by 4 bases, leaving 14 bases between them. The germline V gene has CDR1 SGHRS and CDR2 YFSETQ.

The chain carries TRBV29-1 and TRBJ1-1; D might be TRBD1 (5 bases). The CDR3 has 13 amino acids. The V gene's germline CDR1 is SQVTM and CDR2 ANQGSEA. V dropped 5 bases and J dropped 5 bases, with 15 bases sitting between them. CDR3 in amino acids: CSVITGGTTEAFF. The CDR3, as DNA: TGCAGCGTTATTACGGGGGGGACGACTGAAGCTTTCTTT.

V is TRBV7-9 and J is TRBJ1-6; D gene ambiguous. CDR1 is SEHNR, CDR2 FQNEAQ, per germline (reference sequence). The germline V and J ends were trimmed by 4 bases and 5 bases, with 9 bases remaining between them. The CDR3 spans 14 residues. The CDR3 spells CASSSDTNNSPLHF. CDR3 sequence (DNA): TGTGCCAGCAGCTCCGACACTAATAATTCACCCCTCCACTTT.

The V call is TRBV20-1, the J call TRBJ2-1; TRBD2 agrees at 11 bases. The junction had 13 bases not matched to a gene; V was cut back by 0 bases and J by 0 bases. Germline V CDR1 and CDR2: DFQATT, SNEGSKA (reference sequence). The CDR3 runs to 20 residues. The CDR3 coding sequence is TGCAGTGCTAGAGAGGTTACTAGCGGGAGTCCTTCCAGCTCCTACAATGAGCAGTTCTTC. Protein product: CSAREVTSGSPSSSYNEQFF.

Comments on this clonotype: Just one base apart from a much larger clone, this may be a read error. The V call is TRBV6-2 or TRBV6-3, the J call TRBJ1-2; TRBD1 aligns across 9 bases. Germline trimming cut 2 bases from V and 2 bases from J; bases unmatched to any gene: 3. The germline CDR1 and CDR2 sequences are MNHEY and SVGEGT. The CDR3 length is 15 residues. Here the CDR3 DNA reads TGTGCCAGCAGTTACCCGACAGGGGGGAACTATGGCTACACCTTC. The encoded protein is CASSYPTGGNYGYTF.

The rearrangement links TRBV2 to TRBJ1-6; the D is unclear. There are 16 residues in the CDR3. Germline V gives CDR1 SNHLY, CDR2 FYNNEI. Trimming cost V 4 bases and J 0 bases, with 10 bases left between them. The CDR3 DNA reads TGTGCCAGCAGTGCGAGGCGAAGCTCCTATAATTCACCCCTCCACTTT. It encodes CASSARRSSYNSPLHF.

This clonotype was counted between two and nine times. The chain has TRBV20-1 and TRBJ2-1; D may match TRBD1 or TRBD2 (5 bases each). This CDR3 is built from 11 residues. CDR1 is DFQATT and CDR2 is SNEGSKA in the germline V gene (reference sequence). The germline V and J ends were trimmed by 2 bases and 12 bases, with 11 bases remaining between them. CDR3 amino acids: CSARTRGMQFF. CDR3 in DNA: TGCAGTGCTAGAACGAGGGGTATGCAGTTCTTC.

The chain uses TRBV29-1 and TRBJ1-2; 7 nucleotides line up with TRBD1. Germline CDR1 is SQVTM and CDR2 is ANQGSEA. CDR3 length: 11 amino acids. The ends lost 7 bases at V and 6 bases at J; junction bases unmatched: 5. CDR3 DNA sequence: TGCAGCGGCGGACAGGCGGATGGCTACACCTTC. Its protein product is CSGGQADGYTF.

The chain links TRBV7-2 to TRBJ2-7, with 10 bases matching TRBD1. Germline lookup yields CDR1 SGHTA and CDR2 FQGNSA. The CDR3 totals 17 residues. Trimming removed 0 bases from V and 4 bases from J; junction bases left unmatched: 9. For the CDR3, the DNA is TGTGCCAGCAGCTTAGCTGGCGGACAGGGGGGTCTTTACGAGCAGTACTTC. Protein sequence: CASSLAGGQGGLYEQYF.